This TCR beta chain is from a study of blood T cells in healthy people across ages (dated by TCRdb to about 2015). General notes on the study: In model experiments, template switching captured about one uniquely barcoded TCR beta cDNA molecule for every two T cells. Age-related changes in TCR beta repertoire diversity were measured in the study by deep sequencing normalized with unique cDNA molecular identifiers. The donors were divided into four age groups: young (average around 16 years), middle-aged (about 40), aged (under 70) and long-lived (roughly 88). To avoid experimental bias, donors of different ages were distributed randomly across sequencing lanes. Using the same blood draw, the study looked at two additional independent replicas of 1 million unique cDNA reads for two donors, one aged 18 to 30 and the other aged 80 or older.

Details on this clonotype: There is no known antigen for this receptor. No base-level quality is on record; no much larger clone is a single base apart.

Donors were a few dozen systemically healthy Caucasian individuals from Russia aged about 6 to 100 years. Roughly 11 milliliters of peripheral blood were drawn from each donor into EDTA-treated Vacutainer tubes. Ficoll-Paque density-gradient centrifugation was used to isolate PBMCs, with at least 6.5 million obtained per sample. Trizol reagent was used to extract total RNA from PBMCs, with at least 5.5 micrograms per sample. Naive CD45RAhigh/CD27high T cell percentages were measured by flow cytometry on a PBMC aliquot from every donor. Libraries were constructed by 5' RACE. Sequenced using an Illumina HiSeq 2500. A second PCR of roughly 7 to 11 cycles was performed with a sample-barcoded 5' primer and a J-beta primer mix. Each TCR beta cDNA molecule received a unique molecular identifier from a template-switch 5' adaptor carrying 12 random nucleotides. Each sample yielded at least 3 million CDR3-containing paired-end reads. All of the RNA was converted into first-strand cDNA using the Mint cDNA synthesis kit, with a TRBC-specific oligonucleotide serving as the primer. All cDNA was treated with uracil-DNA glycosylase and then went through a first 18-cycle PCR with the universal primers M1SS and BC2_uni_R. The study's own analysis went as follows. Each sample was normalized by randomly selecting 1 million high-quality reads, each carrying a distinct molecular identifier. Reads with shared molecular identifiers were discarded instead of being binned into consensus sequences. MiTCR, run with a Q25 quality threshold and the strictest error-elimination algorithm, handled CDR3 identification, clonotype clustering and error correction. A nonparametric unseen species model with Euler transformation was used to estimate lower-bound total TCR beta diversity. Through fastp at Q25 and MiXCR, TCRdb rebuilt clones from the public reads, retaining in-frame beta chains. One record per CDR3 amino acid sequence lists the most common genes and DNA. The V and J calls shown here were made by TCRdb, not taken from the authors' results. This sample comprises about 750,000 distinct CDR3 sequences, roughly 53% of them detected only once. 41% of the sample lies in the top ten.

V is shortened by 6 bases, J by 4 bases, and the region joining them spans 12 bases. The germline V gene encodes CDR1 MNHNS and CDR2 SASEGT. Counted from cysteine to phenylalanine, this CDR3 has 13 amino acids. The kept DNA is CDR3 alone, 39 bases in frame from the first base. The research as a whole found: The long-lived group showed more naive CD4+ T cells, fewer expanded clones and increased TCR diversity than the aged group, suggesting age selection. There was a strong correlation between observed TCR beta diversity and the percentage of naive T cells measured by flow cytometry. Estimates of total diversity based on one million sequenced T cells were considered lower bounds and underestimates. Bulk unsorted PBMC profiling prevented conclusive comparison of naive and antigen-experienced compartments. Observed TCR beta diversity per million T cells fell roughly linearly with age, and a significant reduction was already apparent by age roughly 40. Donor CMV infection status was unknown, potentially confounding age-related changes in expanded clonotypes.

The clonotype comes from a man at least 80 years old in good health. The chain is assembled from TRBV6-1 and TRBJ1-1; possibly the D gene is TRBD1, per 5 matching bases. The sample was blood. The DNA reads as follows: TGTGCCAGCAGGCAGGGCCGGGGCACTGAAGCTTTCTTT. Its coded protein is CASRQGRGTEAFF.